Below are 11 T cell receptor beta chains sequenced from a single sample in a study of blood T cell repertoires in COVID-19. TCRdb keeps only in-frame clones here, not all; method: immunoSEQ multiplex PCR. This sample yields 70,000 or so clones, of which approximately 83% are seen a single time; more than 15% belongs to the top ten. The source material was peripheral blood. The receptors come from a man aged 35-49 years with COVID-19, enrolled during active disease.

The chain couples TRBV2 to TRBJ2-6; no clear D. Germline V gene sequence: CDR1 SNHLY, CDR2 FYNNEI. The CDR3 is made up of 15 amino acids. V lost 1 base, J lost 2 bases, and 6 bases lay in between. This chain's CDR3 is CASSEVRTGANVLTF. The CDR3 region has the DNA TGTGCCAGCAGTGAAGTGAGGACTGGGGCCAACGTCCTGACTTTC.

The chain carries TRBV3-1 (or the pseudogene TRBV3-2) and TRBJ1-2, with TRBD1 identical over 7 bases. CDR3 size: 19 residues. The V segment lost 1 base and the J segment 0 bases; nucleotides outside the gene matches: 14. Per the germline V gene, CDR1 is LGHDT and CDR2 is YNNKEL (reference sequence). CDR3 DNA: TGTGCCAGCAGCCAAGGTCTTACCGGGACAGCATATGCTAACTATGGCTACACCTTC. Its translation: CASSQGLTGTAYANYGYTF.

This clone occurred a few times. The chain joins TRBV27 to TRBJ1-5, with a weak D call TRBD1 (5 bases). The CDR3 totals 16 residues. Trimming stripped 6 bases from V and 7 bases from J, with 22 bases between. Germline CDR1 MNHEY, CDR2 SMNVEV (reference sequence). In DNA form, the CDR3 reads TGTGCCAGCAGCATTTCAGGGTATCCGGTCGGCCAGCCCCAGCATTTT. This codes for CASSISGYPVGQPQHF.

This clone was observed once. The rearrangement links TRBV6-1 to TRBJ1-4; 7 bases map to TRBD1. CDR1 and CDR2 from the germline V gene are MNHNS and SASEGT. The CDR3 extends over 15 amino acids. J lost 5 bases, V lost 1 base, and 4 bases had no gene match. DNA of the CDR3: TGTGCCAGCAGTGAAGACAGGGGCAAAAATGAAAAACTGTTTTTT. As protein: CASSEDRGKNEKLFF.

The CDR3 spells CASSPGTGWNQPQHF. The CDR3 DNA sequence: TGTGCCAGTAGTCCCGGGACAGGGTGGAATCAGCCCCAGCATTTT. V gene TRBV19 combines with J gene TRBJ1-5; 9 nucleotides agree with TRBD1. The CDR3 spans 15 residues. The trim removed 5 bases at V and 4 bases at J, leaving 6 bases unmatched. From germline, CDR1 is LNHDA and CDR2 SQIVND (reference sequence).

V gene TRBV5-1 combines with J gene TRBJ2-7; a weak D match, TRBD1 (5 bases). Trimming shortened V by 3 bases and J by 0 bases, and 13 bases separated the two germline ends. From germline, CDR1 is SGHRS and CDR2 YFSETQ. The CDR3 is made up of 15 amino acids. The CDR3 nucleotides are TGCGCCAGCAGCTCAGAAGCAGGGCTCTCCTACGAGCAGTACTTC. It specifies CASSSEAGLSYEQYF.

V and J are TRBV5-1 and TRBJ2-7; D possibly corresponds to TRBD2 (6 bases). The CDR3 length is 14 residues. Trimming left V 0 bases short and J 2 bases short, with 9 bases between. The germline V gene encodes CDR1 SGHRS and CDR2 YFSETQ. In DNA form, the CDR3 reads TGCGCCAGCAGCTTGGGCGGGACCACCTACGAGCAGTACTTC. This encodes CASSLGGTTYEQYF. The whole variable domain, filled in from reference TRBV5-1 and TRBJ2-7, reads KAGVTQTPRYLIKTRGQQVTLSCSPISGHRSVSWYQQTPGQGLQFLFEYFSETQRNKGNFPGRFSGRQFSNSRSEMNVSTLELGDSALYLCASSLGGTTYEQYFGPGTRLTVT.

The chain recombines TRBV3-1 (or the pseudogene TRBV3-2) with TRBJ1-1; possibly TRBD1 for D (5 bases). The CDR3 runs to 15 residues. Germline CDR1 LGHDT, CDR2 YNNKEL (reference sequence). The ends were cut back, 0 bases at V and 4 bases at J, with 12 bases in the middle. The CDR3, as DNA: TGTGCCAGCAGCCAAGAGGGGGGTTCGGCCACTGAAGCTTTCTTT. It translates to CASSQEGGSATEAFF.

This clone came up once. CDR3 region: CVRSLRRGRGPYF. CDR3 DNA sequence: TGTGTCAGAAGTCTCAGACGCGGGAGAGGACCCTACTTC. The chain employs TRBV7-5 and TRBJ2-7; TRBD2 was called by the table and not checked on the DNA. TRBV7-5 is marked as a pseudogene. The CDR3 covers 13 residues.

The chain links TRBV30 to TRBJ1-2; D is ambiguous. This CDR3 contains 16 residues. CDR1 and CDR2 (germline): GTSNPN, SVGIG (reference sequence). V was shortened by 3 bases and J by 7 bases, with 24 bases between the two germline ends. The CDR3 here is CAWSTKTGYVLSGYTF. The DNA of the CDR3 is TGTGCCTGGAGCACTAAGACGGGGTACGTTCTTAGTGGCTACACCTTC. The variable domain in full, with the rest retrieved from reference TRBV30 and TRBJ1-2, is SQTIHQWPATLVQPVGSPLSLECTVEGTSNPNLYWYRQAAGRGLQLLFYSVGIGQISSEVPQNLSASRPQDRQFILSSKKLLLSDSGFYLCAWSTKTGYVLSGYTFGSGTRLTVV.

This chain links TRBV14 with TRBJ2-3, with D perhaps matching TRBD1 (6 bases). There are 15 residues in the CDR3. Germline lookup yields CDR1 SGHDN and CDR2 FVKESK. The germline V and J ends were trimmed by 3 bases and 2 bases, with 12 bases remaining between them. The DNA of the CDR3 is TGTGCCAGCAGCCACCAGGGGATTCTCACAGATACGCAGTATTTT. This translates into CASSHQGILTDTQYF.